A selection of T cell receptor beta chains follows, all from one sample in a study of shared clonotypes between healthy human individuals. Profiling relied on immunoSEQ multiplex PCR, and the TCRdb table lists in-frame clones only, not all of them. The sample lists fewer than 2.5 million clones, approximately 94% occurring once. Sequenced sample: naive CD4+ T cells from PBMCs. The receptors derive from a man between 18 and 29 years old in good health. Some clones in this sample may be carry-over from other donors' samples. Each CDR3 is given with its conserved first and last residue. Each record gives: V gene, D gene, clone size, J gene, CDR3 DNA, CDR3 protein. D genes are given only for firm matches. The size field is filled for only some rows; it gives once, few, many or a size class.

TRBV25-1	TRBD2	NA	TRBJ2-1	TGTGCCAGCAGTGACCCGACTAGCGGGAGTAACAATGAGCAGTTCTTC	CASSDPTSGSNNEQFF
TRBV27	TRBD1	NA	TRBJ1-2	TGTGCCAGCAGTTTATCGAGTGGGGGGCAGGGGGTCTATGGCTACACCTTC	CASSLSSGGQGVYGYTF
TRBV6-1	NA	NA	TRBJ1-1	TGTGCCACCACCACGAGGGGCAACACTGAAGCTTTCTTT	CATTTRGNTEAFF
TRBV5-1	TRBD1	NA	TRBJ1-4	TGCGCCAGCAGCTTATTTCCCGGGACAGACAAACTGTTTTTT	CASSLFPGTDKLFF
TRBV6-6	TRBD1	NA	TRBJ2-7	TGTGCCAGCAGTTACGGGACAGGACAATACGAGCAGTACTTC	CASSYGTGQYEQYF
TRBV7-8	TRBD1	NA	TRBJ1-2	TGTGCCAGCAGCGGCTACCAGGGGGCGGACTATGGCTACACCTTC	CASSGYQGADYGYTF
TRBV19	TRBD1	NA	TRBJ2-3	TGTGCCAGTAGTATGCCTACTGGGACAGGGTCGTGGGCTTCGCAGTATTTT	CASSMPTGTGSWASQYF
TRBV11-2	TRBD2	once	TRBJ2-7	TGTGCCAGCACCTTTAAATTCTCTACTAGCGGAGTCTACGAGCAGTACTTC	CASTFKFSTSGVYEQYF
TRBV7-6	TRBD1	NA	TRBJ1-1	TGTGCCAGCAGCTTAGTGCAGGGGGACACTGAAGCTTTCTTT	CASSLVQGDTEAFF
TRBV14	NA	NA	TRBJ1-3	TGTGCCAGCAGCCAAGACGGGAGAAACACCATATATTTT	CASSQDGRNTIYF
TRBV7-3	TRBD1	NA	TRBJ2-7	TGTGCCAGCAGCTCCCGGGACAGAAAAACCGGCTCCTACGAGCAGTACTTC	CASSSRDRKTGSYEQYF
TRBV5-4	NA	NA	TRBJ2-5	TGTGCCAGCACCCCTCGGGCGGGCTGGGAGACCCAGTACTTC	CASTPRAGWETQYF
TRBV19	NA	NA	TRBJ1-2	TGTGCCAGTAGTAGGCTTACGGCTAACTCCTGGACCGCCTATGGCTACACCTTC	CASSRLTANSWTAYGYTF
TRBV5-4	NA	NA	TRBJ1-1	TGTGCCAGCAGCTCGGGGTTGCGGGAGACTGAAGCTTTCTTT	CASSSGLRETEAFF
TRBV19	TRBD1	once	TRBJ1-5	TGTGCCAGTAGTAGGACAGGGCGGGACCAGCCCCAGCATTTT	CASSRTGRDQPQHF
TRBV11-2	NA	NA	TRBJ2-3	TGTGCCAGCAGCTTAGGACTAGGCGGGTATTTT	CASSLGLGGYF
TRBV5-1	NA	NA	TRBJ1-5	TGCGCCAGCAGTCTCGGCGGGGAAAATAGCAATCAGCCCCAGCATTTT	CASSLGGENSNQPQHF
TRBV18	TRBD1	NA	TRBJ2-7	TGTGCCAGCTCACCCCTCCTCACCACCGGGACAGGGCTCTCCTACGAGCAGTACTTC	CASSPLLTTGTGLSYEQYF
TRBV7-3	NA	NA	TRBJ2-2	TGTGCCAGCAGCCACCGGACAGCGAACACCGGGGAGCTGTTTTTT	CASSHRTANTGELFF
TRBV9	TRBD1	NA	TRBJ2-2	TGTGCCAGCGGACCCCACGGGACAGGGAACACCGGGGAGCTGTTTTTT	CASGPHGTGNTGELFF
TRBV19	TRBD2	NA	TRBJ2-5	TGTGCCAGTAGTTCGATTAGCGGGAGGGGGCCCCAAGAGACCCAGTACTTC	CASSSISGRGPQETQYF
TRBV4-1	TRBD1	NA	TRBJ1-2	TGCGCCAGCAGCCAAGAAGGGACAGGGGGCGCGAGTTGGGGCTACACCTTC	CASSQEGTGGASWGYTF
TRBV18	NA	once	TRBJ2-3	TGTGCCAGCTCACCACCAACAGGAAATACGCAGTATTTT	CASSPPTGNTQYF
TRBV7-2	NA	NA	TRBJ2-7	TGTGCCAGCAGCTTAGAAGGTTCCTCCTACGAGCAGTACTTC	CASSLEGSSYEQYF
TRBV28	TRBD1	NA	TRBJ2-3	TGTGCCAGCAGTTCACAGGGGGCGGGGGCAGATACGCAGTATTTT	CASSSQGAGADTQYF
TRBV2	NA	NA	TRBJ1-5	TGTGCCAGCAGTGTGAGTAGCAATCAGCCCCAGCATTTT	CASSVSSNQPQHF
TRBV28	NA	NA	TRBJ2-5	TGTGCCAGCAGTTTAAGATTGGAGACCCAGTACTTC	CASSLRLETQYF
TRBV6-1	TRBD1	once	TRBJ1-2	TGTGCCAGCAGTGAAAGTGGGACAGGGGAGCTCTATGGCTACACCTTC	CASSESGTGELYGYTF
TRBV19	NA	NA	TRBJ1-5	TGTGCCAGTAGTATCAGGGGACAAGCCCATAGCAATCAGCCCCAGCATTTT	CASSIRGQAHSNQPQHF
TRBV6-5	NA	NA	TRBJ1-1	TGTGCCAGCAGTCACGAGGGGGGGGAAGCTTTCTTT	CASSHEGGEAFF
TRBV7-9	TRBD1	NA	TRBJ2-5	TGTGCCAGCAGCCCGCGACAGGGGGAGACCCAGTACTTC	CASSPRQGETQYF
TRBV5-1	NA	NA	TRBJ2-3	TGCGCCAGCAGCCTGGACGGACTCACAGATACGCAGTATTTT	CASSLDGLTDTQYF
TRBV28	NA	NA	TRBJ2-4	TGTGCCAGCAGTTTCTTGGCAGGGTCAGCCAAAAACATTCAGTACTTC	CASSFLAGSAKNIQYF
TRBV28	NA	NA	TRBJ1-4	TGTGCCAGCAGTTTACTGGGGTGGGAGGGTCTCAAACTGTTTTTT	CASSLLGWEGLKLFF
TRBV29-1	TRBD2	NA	TRBJ2-1	TGCAGCGTTGAGGGACTAGCGCACAATGAGCAGTTCTTC	CSVEGLAHNEQFF
TRBV18	NA	NA	TRBJ1-2	TGTGCCAGCTCATTGGGGCAGTCCTATGGCTACACCTTC	CASSLGQSYGYTF
TRBV28	NA	NA	TRBJ2-6	TGTGCCAGCAGTCCTCCTGGCTCTGGGGCCAACGTCCTGACTTTC	CASSPPGSGANVLTF
TRBV7-3	NA	NA	TRBJ2-1	TGTGCCAGCAGCCCAATGGGGGGGCTTTTAGGTGAGCAGTTCTTC	CASSPMGGLLGEQFF
TRBV6-1	NA	NA	TRBJ2-7	TGTGCCAGCAGTAGCCCAGGTCCCTACGAGCAGTACTTC	CASSSPGPYEQYF
TRBV5-1	TRBD2	once	TRBJ2-7	TGCGCCAGCAGCTTGGGGACTAGCGGAAGTCCCCTCAGCGAGCAGTACTTC	CASSLGTSGSPLSEQYF
TRBV29-1	NA	NA	TRBJ1-2	TGCAGCGTTGGGGCTAACTATGGCTACACCTTC	CSVGANYGYTF
TRBV7-3	TRBD1	NA	TRBJ2-1	TGTGCCAGCAGCTTAACCGGACAGGGGAGGGAGCAGTTCTTC	CASSLTGQGREQFF
TRBV27	NA	NA	TRBJ2-2	TGTGCCAGCAGTTTATTAGAGGGGACCGGGGAGCTGTTTTTT	CASSLLEGTGELFF
TRBV5-1	NA	NA	TRBJ2-2	TGCGCCAGCAGCACCGACAGGAACACCGGGGAGCTGTTTTTT	CASSTDRNTGELFF
TRBV9	NA	NA	TRBJ1-2	TGTGCCAGCAGCCCGACAGCGAGGCCTTTTAACTATGGCTACACCTTC	CASSPTARPFNYGYTF
TRBV18	TRBD1	NA	TRBJ1-1	TGTGCCAGCTCATCCGGATCAGGGGGCACTGAAGCTTTCTTT	CASSSGSGGTEAFF
TRBV4-1	NA	NA	TRBJ2-7	TGCGCCAGCAGCCAACCTAGGGGCGAGCAGTACTTC	CASSQPRGEQYF
TRBV7-6	NA	NA	TRBJ2-5	TGTGCCAGTTCCCTGTCGGGTTTTCAAGAGACCCAGTACTTC	CASSLSGFQETQYF
TRBV5-5	TRBD2	NA	TRBJ2-5	TGTGCCAGCAGCTCCTGGACTAGCGGGAAAGAGACCCAGTACTTC	CASSSWTSGKETQYF
TRBV7-2	NA	NA	TRBJ1-1	TGTGCCAGCAGCCTACGCCTACAGGGTATCCCTGAAGCTTTCTTT	CASSLRLQGIPEAFF
TRBV2	NA	NA	TRBJ2-1	TGTGCCAGTATAAAAATCAGGGGCGGAGGTGAGCAGTTCTTC	CASIKIRGGGEQFF
TRBV5-1	NA	NA	TRBJ2-3	TGCGCCAGCAGTGCAGGGGGCACAGATACGCAGTATTTT	CASSAGGTDTQYF
TRBV6-5	NA	NA	TRBJ2-7	TGTGCCAGCAGGACGGGGCAGGGTACTACCTACGAGCAGTACTTC	CASRTGQGTTYEQYF
TRBV7-9	NA	NA	TRBJ2-7	TGTGCCAGCAGCTACCTGTACGAGCAGTACTTC	CASSYLYEQYF
TRBV9	TRBD1	NA	TRBJ2-1	TGTGCCAGCAGTGCTACAGGGGGCTCCTACAATGAGCAGTTCTTC	CASSATGGSYNEQFF
TRBV30	TRBD1	once	TRBJ1-3	TGTGCCTGGGCAGGGGGTATCTCTGGAAACACCATATATTTT	CAWAGGISGNTIYF